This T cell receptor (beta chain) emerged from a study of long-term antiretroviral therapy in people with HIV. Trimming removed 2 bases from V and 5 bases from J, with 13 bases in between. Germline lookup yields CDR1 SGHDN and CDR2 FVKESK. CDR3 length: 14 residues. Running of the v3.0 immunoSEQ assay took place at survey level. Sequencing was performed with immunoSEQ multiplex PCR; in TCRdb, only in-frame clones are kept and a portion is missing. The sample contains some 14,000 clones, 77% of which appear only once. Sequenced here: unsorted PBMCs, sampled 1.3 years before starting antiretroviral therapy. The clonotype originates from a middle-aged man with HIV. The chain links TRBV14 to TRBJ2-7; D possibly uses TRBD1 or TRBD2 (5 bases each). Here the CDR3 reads CASSQMGVWDEQYF. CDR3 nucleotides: TGTGCCAGCAGCCAAATGGGGGTTTGGGACGAGCAGTACTTC.